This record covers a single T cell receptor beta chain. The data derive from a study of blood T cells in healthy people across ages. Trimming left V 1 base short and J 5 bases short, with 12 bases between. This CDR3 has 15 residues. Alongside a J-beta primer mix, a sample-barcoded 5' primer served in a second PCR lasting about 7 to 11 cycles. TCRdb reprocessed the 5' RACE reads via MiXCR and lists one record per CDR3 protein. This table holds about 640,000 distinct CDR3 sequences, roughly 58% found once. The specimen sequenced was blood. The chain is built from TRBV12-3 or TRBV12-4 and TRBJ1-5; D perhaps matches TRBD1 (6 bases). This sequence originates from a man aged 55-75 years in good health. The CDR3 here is CASSLEGGGDQPQHF. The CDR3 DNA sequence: TGTGCCAGCAGTTTAGAAGGGGGTGGGGATCAGCCCCAGCATTTT.